A selection of T cell receptor beta chains follows, all from one sample in a study of siplizumab effects on memory and regulatory T cells. The table came from immunoSEQ multiplex PCR; TCRdb's copy has only in-frame clones and leaves some out. Among 100,000 to 110,000 clones listed, more than 85% were seen once. Source material: CD4+ T cells sorted from blood. The receptors were sampled from a human donor in good health. Each CDR3 is given with its conserved first and last residue. D genes are given only for firm matches. The size of a clone is reported for some rows only, either as once, few or many, or as a class for expanded clones.

j_call cdr3_length d_call clone_size v_call cdr3_nt cdr3_aa
TRBJ2-1 14 TRBD1 - TRBV6-5 TGTGCCAGCAGAGGGACAGGGGTTAACAATGAGCAGTTCTTC CASRGTGVNNEQFF
TRBJ2-7 15 - - TRBV6-6 TGTGCCAGCAGTTACCCGGACAGAGAAGGCTACGAGCAGTACTTC CASSYPDREGYEQYF
TRBJ1-3 15 - - TRBV11-2 TGTGCCAGCAGCCAGGGACACCTTCTTGGAAACACCATATATTTT CASSQGHLLGNTIYF
TRBJ2-3 17 - - TRBV7-3 TGTGCCAGCAGCTCCTTCGCCTGGCAGGAAAGGGCAGATACGCAGTATTTT CASSSFAWQERADTQYF
TRBJ1-1 16 - - TRBV19 TGTGCCAGTAGCAAGACATTTAGCTCTATGAACACTGAAGCTTTCTTT CASSKTFSSMNTEAFF
TRBJ1-1 15 - - TRBV18 TGTGCCAGCTCAAACCCGGGGGGCGCTTCTCCTGAAGCTTTCTTT CASSNPGGASPEAFF
TRBJ2-7 14 TRBD2 - TRBV30 TGTGCCTGGAGTGGGGGCGGGGGGGCCCACGAGCAGTACTTC CAWSGGGGAHEQYF
TRBJ2-5 15 TRBD1 - TRBV7-9 TGTGCCAGCAGCCCTCAAGGGACAGCTCAAGAGACCCAGTACTTC CASSPQGTAQETQYF
TRBJ1-1 15 TRBD1 - TRBV28 TGTGCCAGCAGTTCCTCCGGGACAGCTAACTCTGAAGCTTTCTTT CASSSSGTANSEAFF
TRBJ2-1 13 TRBD1 - TRBV11-2 TGTGCCAGCAGCTGGACAGGGGGCATTGAGCAGTTCTTC CASSWTGGIEQFF
TRBJ2-3 11 - - TRBV28 TGTGCCAGCACGACGGCGGATACGCAGTATTTT CASTTADTQYF
TRBJ2-1 15 - - TRBV6-6 TGTGCCAGCAGTTACGGCCAGGGACAAGGGAGTGAGCAGTTCTTC CASSYGQGQGSEQFF
TRBJ1-2 11 - - TRBV10-3 TGTGCCATCCGGGCAGACCATGGCTACACCTTC CAIRADHGYTF
TRBJ1-2 16 - - TRBV6-6 TGTGCCAGCAGTTACTCTGGCCCAGGCCATAACTATGGCTACACCTTC CASSYSGPGHNYGYTF
TRBJ2-3 17 TRBD2 - TRBV5-1 TGCGCCAGCAGCTTGGGGCCCCTCGCGGGGGGCACAGATACGCAGTATTTT CASSLGPLAGGTDTQYF
TRBJ2-3 14 TRBD2 - TRBV5-4 TGTGCCAGCAGGGAGCGGGGGGGCGCAGATACGCAGTATTTT CASRERGGADTQYF
TRBJ1-2 12 - - TRBV4-1 TGCGCCAGCAGCCAAGACTTGGGGCAGAATACCTTC CASSQDLGQNTF
TRBJ2-7 17 - - TRBV10-3 TGTGCCATCAGTGAGTCGTTCGCGGCGGGCCCCTCCTACGAGCAGTACTTC CAISESFAAGPSYEQYF
TRBJ2-5 15 TRBD2 - TRBV30 TGTGCCTGGAGTTTCCAAGCGGGGGCCCAAGAGACCCAGTACTTC CAWSFQAGAQETQYF
TRBJ2-2 16 - - TRBV5-4 TGTGCCAGCAGCCCAAGATCACTTATGGACACCGGGGAGCTGTTTTTT CASSPRSLMDTGELFF
TRBJ2-5 14 - few TRBV6-5 TGTGCCAGCAGTTACGGCTCCGCCTCGGGGACCCAGTACTTC CASSYGSASGTQYF
TRBJ2-5 12 - - TRBV5-1 TGCGCCAGCAGCTTTAAGCAAGAGACCCAGTACTTC CASSFKQETQYF
TRBJ1-5 12 - - TRBV6-5 TGTGCCAGCGGTCAATTCAATCAGCCCCAGCATTTT CASGQFNQPQHF
TRBJ2-3 15 TRBD1 - TRBV19 TGTGCCAGTAGTAGAACAGGGGTAAGCACAGATACGCAGTATTTT CASSRTGVSTDTQYF
TRBJ1-1 13 - - TRBV15 TGTGCCACCAGCCTGGACACGAACACTGAAGCTTTCTTT CATSLDTNTEAFF
TRBJ2-7 13 TRBD1 - TRBV6-5 TGTGCCAGCGGTACAGGGGCGCCCTACGAGCAGTACTTC CASGTGAPYEQYF
TRBJ1-1 13 TRBD1 - TRBV19 TGTGCCAGTAGTATAGTCAGGGGGCGAAGGGCTTTCTTT CASSIVRGRRAFF
TRBJ2-3 16 - - TRBV9 TGTGCCAGCAGCCCTCAGGGGGGGGCGGGGGCAGATACGCAGTATTTT CASSPQGGAGADTQYF
TRBJ1-4 14 - - TRBV5-8 TGTGCCAGCAGCCCGGGTGGGATAAGGGAAAAACTGTTTTTT CASSPGGIREKLFF
TRBJ1-3 13 - - TRBV30 TGTGCCTTTACCAGGGTTACTGGAAACACCATATATTTT CAFTRVTGNTIYF
TRBJ2-1 15 TRBD2 - TRBV9 TGTGCCAGCAGCGTCCAGCTAGCGGGCTACAATGAGCAGTTCTTC CASSVQLAGYNEQFF
TRBJ1-5 14 - - TRBV7-9 TGTGCCAGCAGCCTAAAGGGGGGGAGTCAGCCCCAGCATTTT CASSLKGGSQPQHF
TRBJ2-7 14 - - TRBV5-4 TGTGCCAGCAGCTTGAGTGGGCAGGTAGGCGAGCAGTACTTC CASSLSGQVGEQYF
TRBJ2-7 13 - - TRBV9 TGTGCCAGCAGTGGGGGAAGGACGCTGGAGCAGTGCTTC CASSGGRTLEQCF
TRBJ2-7 15 TRBD2 once TRBV5-6 TGTGCCAGCAGCTTGGGCGGGGGTTCCCCCTACGAGCAGTACTTC CASSLGGGSPYEQYF
TRBJ2-3 14 - - TRBV19 TGTGCCAGTAGTATAGACAAGTCCACAGATACGCAGTATTTT CASSIDKSTDTQYF
TRBJ1-2 13 - - TRBV5-4 TGTGCCAGCAGCTTGGACGGTAACTATGGCTACACCTTC CASSLDGNYGYTF
TRBJ2-3 16 - - TRBV12-5 TGTGCTAGTGGTTTGGGACCCGGGACGGACGCCGATACGCAGTATTTT CASGLGPGTDADTQYF